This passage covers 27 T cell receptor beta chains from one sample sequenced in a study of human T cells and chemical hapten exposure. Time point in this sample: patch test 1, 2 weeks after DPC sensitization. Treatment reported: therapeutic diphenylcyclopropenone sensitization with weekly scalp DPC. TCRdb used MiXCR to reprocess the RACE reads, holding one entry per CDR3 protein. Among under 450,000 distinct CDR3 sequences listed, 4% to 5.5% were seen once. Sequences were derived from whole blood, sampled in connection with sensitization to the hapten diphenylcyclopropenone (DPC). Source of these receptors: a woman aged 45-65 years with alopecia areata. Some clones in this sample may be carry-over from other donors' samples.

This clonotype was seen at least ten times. CDR3 sequence reads: CASMKGGRYNEQFF. CDR3 bases: TGTGCCAGCATGAAGGGGGGGAGGTACAATGAGCAGTTCTTC. V gene TRBV28 combines with J gene TRBJ2-1; TRBD2 might be the D (7 bases). The germline gives CDR1 MDHEN, CDR2 SYDVKM. V lost 7 bases and J 4 bases, leaving 14 bases between the germline ends. The CDR3 is 14 amino acids.

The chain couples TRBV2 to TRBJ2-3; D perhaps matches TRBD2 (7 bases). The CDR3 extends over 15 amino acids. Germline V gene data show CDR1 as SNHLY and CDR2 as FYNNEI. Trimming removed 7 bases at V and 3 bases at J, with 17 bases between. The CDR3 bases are TGTGCCAGCACTGATAGGGGGGGCGAAACAGATACGCAGTATTTT. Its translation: CASTDRGGETDTQYF.

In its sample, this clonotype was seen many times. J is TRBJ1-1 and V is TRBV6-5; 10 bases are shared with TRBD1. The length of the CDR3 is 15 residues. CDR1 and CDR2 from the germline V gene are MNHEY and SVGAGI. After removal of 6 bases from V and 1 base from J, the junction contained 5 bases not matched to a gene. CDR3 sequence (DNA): TGTGCCAGCAGCCCCCGGGACAGGGGGAACACTGAAGCTTTCTTT. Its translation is CASSPRDRGNTEAFF.

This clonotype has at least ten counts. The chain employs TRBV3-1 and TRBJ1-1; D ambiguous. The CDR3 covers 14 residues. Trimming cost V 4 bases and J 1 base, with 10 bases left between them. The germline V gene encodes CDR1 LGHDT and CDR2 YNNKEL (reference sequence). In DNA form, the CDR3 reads TGTGCCAGCAGCCCCGTTTGGAGGAACACTGAAGCTTTCTTT. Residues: CASSPVWRNTEAFF.

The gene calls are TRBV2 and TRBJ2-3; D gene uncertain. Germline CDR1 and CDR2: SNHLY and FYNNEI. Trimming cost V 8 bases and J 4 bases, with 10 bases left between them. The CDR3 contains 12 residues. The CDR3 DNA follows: TGTGCCAGCGCGCTAGGTGCAGATACGCAGTATTTT. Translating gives CASALGADTQYF.

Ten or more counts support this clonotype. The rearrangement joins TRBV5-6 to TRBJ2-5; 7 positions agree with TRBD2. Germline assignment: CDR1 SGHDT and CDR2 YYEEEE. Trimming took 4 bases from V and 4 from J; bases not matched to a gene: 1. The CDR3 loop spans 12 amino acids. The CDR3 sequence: CASSLAVETQYF. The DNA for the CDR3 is TGTGCCAGCAGCCTAGCGGTAGAGACCCAGTACTTC.

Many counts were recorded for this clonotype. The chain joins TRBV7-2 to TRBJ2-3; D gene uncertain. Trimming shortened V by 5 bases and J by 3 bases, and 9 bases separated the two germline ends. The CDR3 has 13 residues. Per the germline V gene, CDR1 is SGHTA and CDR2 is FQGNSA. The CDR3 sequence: CASSPPVTDTQYF. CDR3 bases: TGTGCCAGCAGCCCACCCGTAACAGATACGCAGTATTTT.

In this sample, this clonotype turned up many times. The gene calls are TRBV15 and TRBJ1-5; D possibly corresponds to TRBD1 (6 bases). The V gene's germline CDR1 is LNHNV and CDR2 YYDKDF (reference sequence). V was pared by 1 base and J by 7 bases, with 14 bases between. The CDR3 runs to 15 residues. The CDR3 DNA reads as TGTGCCACCAGCAGAGGCCAGGGGCCCGGACAGCCCCAGCATTTT. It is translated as CATSRGQGPGQPQHF.

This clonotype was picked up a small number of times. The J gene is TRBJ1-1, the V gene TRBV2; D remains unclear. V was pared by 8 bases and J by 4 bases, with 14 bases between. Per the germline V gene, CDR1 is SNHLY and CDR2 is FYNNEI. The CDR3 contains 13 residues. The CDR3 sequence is CASAFRGSTEAFF. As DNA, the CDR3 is TGTGCCAGCGCCTTTCGGGGTAGCACTGAAGCTTTCTTT.

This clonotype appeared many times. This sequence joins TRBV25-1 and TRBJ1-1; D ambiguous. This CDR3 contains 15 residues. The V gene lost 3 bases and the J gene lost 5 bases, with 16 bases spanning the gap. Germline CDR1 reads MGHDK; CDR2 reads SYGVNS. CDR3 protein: CASSEAGPLGTEAFF. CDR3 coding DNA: TGTGCCAGCAGTGAGGCAGGCCCTCTGGGTACTGAAGCTTTCTTT.

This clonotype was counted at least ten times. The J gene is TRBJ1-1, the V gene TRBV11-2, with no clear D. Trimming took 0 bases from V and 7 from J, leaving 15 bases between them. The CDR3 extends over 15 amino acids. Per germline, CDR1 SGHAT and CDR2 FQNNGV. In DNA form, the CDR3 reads TGTGCCAGCAGCTTAGATCAGCTAGGGCTGGGTGAAGCTTTCTTT. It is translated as CASSLDQLGLGEAFF.

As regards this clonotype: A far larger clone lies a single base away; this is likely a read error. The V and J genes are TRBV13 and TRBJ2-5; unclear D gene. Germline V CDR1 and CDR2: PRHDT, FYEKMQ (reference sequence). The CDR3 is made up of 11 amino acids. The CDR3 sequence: CASSHQETKYF. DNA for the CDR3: TGTGCCAGCAGCCACCAAGAGACCAAGTACTTC.

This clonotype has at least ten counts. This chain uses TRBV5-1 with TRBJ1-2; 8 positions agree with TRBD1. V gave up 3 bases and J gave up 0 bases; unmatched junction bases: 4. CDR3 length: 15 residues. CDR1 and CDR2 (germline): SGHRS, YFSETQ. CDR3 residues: CASSSRQGSNYGYTF. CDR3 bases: TGCGCCAGCAGCTCTAGACAGGGGTCTAACTATGGCTACACCTTC. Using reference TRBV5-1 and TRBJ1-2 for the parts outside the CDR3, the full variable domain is KAGVTQTPRYLIKTRGQQVTLSCSPISGHRSVSWYQQTPGQGLQFLFEYFSETQRNKGNFPGRFSGRQFSNSRSEMNVSTLELGDSALYLCASSSRQGSNYGYTFGSGTRLTVV.

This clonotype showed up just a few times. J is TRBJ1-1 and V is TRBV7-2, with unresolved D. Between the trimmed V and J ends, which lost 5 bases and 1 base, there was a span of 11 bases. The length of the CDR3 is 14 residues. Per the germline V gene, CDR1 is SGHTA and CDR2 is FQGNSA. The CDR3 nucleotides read TGTGCCAGCAGCCAACAACAGACGAACACTGAAGCTTTCTTT. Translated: CASSQQQTNTEAFF.

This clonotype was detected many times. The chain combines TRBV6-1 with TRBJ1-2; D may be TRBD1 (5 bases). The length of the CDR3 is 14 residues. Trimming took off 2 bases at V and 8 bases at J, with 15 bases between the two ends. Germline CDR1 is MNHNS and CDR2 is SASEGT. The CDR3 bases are TGTGCCAGCAGTGAAACTCCAGGGACTGGCGGCTACACCTTC. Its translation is CASSETPGTGGYTF.

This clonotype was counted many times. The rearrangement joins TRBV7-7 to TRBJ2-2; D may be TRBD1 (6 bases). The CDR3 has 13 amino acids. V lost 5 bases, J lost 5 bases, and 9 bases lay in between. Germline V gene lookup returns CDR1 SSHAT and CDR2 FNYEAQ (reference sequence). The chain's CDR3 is CASSPDRTGELFF. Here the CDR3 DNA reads TGTGCCAGCAGCCCGGACAGAACCGGGGAGCTGTTTTTT.

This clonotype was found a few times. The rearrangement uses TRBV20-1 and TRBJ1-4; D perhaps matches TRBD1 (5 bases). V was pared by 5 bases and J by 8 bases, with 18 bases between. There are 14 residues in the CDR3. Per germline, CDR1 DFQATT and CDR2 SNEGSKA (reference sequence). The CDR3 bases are TGCAGTGCTCCACTGGCGGGGCGCGAGGAAAAACTGTTTTTT. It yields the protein CSAPLAGREEKLFF.

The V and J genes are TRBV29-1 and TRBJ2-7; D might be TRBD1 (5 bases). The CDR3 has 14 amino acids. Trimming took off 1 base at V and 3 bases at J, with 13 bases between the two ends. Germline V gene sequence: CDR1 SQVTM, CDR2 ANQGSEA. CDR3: CSVEARQGNYEQYF. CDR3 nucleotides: TGCAGCGTTGAAGCGCGGCAGGGAAACTACGAGCAGTACTTC.

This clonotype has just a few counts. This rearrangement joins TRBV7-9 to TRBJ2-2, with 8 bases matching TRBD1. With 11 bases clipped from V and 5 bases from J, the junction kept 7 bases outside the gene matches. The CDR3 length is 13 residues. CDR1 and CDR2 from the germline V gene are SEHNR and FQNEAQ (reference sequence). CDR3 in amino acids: CAPRGPGTGELFF. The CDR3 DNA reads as TGTGCCCCCAGGGGGCCGGGGACCGGGGAGCTGTTTTTT.

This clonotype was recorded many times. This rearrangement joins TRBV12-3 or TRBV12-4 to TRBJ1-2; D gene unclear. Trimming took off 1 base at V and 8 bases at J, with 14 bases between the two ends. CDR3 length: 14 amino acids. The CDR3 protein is CASSLELYLRGYTF. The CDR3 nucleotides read TGTGCCAGCAGTTTAGAATTGTATCTTCGGGGCTACACCTTC.

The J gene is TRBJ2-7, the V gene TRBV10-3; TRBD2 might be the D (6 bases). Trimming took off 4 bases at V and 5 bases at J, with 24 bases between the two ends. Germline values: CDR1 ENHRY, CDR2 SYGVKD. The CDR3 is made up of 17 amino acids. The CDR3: CAISVQGLAGPTHEQYF. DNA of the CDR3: TGTGCCATCAGTGTTCAGGGTCTCGCGGGACCAACTCACGAGCAGTACTTC.

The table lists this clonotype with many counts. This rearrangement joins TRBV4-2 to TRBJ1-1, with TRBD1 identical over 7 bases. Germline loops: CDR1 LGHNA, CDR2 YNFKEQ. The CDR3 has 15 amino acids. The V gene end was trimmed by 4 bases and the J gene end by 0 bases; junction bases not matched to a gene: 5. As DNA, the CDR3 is TGTGCCAGCAGCCCCACAGGGGACATGAACACTGAAGCTTTCTTT. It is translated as CASSPTGDMNTEAFF.

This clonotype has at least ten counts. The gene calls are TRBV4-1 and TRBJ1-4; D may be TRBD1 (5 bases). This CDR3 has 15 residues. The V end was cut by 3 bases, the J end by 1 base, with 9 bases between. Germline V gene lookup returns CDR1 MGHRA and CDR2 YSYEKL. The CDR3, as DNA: TGCGCCAGCAGCCAGCAGGGTGGAACTAATGAAAAACTGTTTTTT. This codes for CASSQQGGTNEKLFF.

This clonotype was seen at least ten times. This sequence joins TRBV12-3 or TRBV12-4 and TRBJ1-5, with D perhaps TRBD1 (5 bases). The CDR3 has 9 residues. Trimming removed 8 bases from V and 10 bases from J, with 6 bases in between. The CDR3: CASGGPQHF. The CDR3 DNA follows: TGTGCCAGCGGGGGTCCCCAGCATTTT.

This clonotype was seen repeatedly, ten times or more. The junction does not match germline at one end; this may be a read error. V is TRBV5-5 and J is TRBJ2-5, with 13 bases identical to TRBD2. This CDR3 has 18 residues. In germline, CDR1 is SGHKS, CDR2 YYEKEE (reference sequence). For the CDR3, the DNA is TGTGCCAGCAGCACCGGACTAGCGGGGGCCGCTTTCCAAGAGTCCCAGTACTTC. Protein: CASSTGLAGAAFQESQYF. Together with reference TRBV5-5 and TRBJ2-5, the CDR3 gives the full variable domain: DAGVTQSPTHLIKTRGQQVTLRCSPISGHKSVSWYQQVLGQGPQFIFQYYEKEERGRGNFPDRFSARQFPNYSSELNVNALLLGDSALYLCASSTGLAGAAFQESQYFGPGTRLLVL.

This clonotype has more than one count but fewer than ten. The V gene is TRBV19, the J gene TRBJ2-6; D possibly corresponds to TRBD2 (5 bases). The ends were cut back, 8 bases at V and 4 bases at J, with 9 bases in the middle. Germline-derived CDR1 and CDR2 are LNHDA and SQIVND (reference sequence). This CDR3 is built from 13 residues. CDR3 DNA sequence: TGTGCCAGTTCCCGCGGGGGGGCCAACGTCCTGACTTTC. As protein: CASSRGGANVLTF. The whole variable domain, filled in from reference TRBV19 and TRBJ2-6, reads DGGITQSPKYLFRKEGQNVTLSCEQNLNHDAMYWYRQDPGQGLRLIYYSQIVNDFQKGDIAEGYSVSREKKESFPLTVTSAQKNPTAFYLCASSRGGANVLTFGAGSRLTVL.

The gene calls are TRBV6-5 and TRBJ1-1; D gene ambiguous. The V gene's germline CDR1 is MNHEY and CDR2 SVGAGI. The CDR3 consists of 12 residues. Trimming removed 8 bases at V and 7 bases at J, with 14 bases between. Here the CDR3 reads CASRRAMGEAFF. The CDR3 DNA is TGTGCCAGCCGGCGGGCGATGGGTGAAGCTTTCTTT.